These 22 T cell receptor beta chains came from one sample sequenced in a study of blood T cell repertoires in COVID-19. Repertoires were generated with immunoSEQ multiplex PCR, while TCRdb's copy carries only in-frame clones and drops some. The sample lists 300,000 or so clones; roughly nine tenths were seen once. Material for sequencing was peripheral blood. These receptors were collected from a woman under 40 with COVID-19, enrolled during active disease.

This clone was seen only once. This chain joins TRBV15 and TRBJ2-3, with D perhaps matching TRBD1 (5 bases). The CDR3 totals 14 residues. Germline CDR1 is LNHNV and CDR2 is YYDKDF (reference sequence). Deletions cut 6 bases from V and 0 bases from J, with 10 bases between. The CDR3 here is CATREGDSTDTQYF. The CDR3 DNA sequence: TGTGCCACCAGGGAAGGGGATAGCACAGATACGCAGTATTTT.

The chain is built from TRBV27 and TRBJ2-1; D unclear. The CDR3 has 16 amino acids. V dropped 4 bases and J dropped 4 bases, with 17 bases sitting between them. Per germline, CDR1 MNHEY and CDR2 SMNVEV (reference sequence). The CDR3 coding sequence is TGTGCCAGCAGTTCGCGGAATCTGAGTGGATACAATGAGCAGTTCTTC. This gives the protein CASSSRNLSGYNEQFF.

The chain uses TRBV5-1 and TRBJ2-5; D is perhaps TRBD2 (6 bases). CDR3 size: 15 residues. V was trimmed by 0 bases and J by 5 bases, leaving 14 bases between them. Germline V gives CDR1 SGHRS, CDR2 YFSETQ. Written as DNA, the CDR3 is TGCGCCAGCAGCTTGGCCGGTTTGAGCGGGGAGACCCAGTACTTC. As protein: CASSLAGLSGETQYF. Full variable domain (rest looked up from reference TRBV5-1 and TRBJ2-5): KAGVTQTPRYLIKTRGQQVTLSCSPISGHRSVSWYQQTPGQGLQFLFEYFSETQRNKGNFPGRFSGRQFSNSRSEMNVSTLELGDSALYLCASSLAGLSGETQYFGPGTRLLVL.

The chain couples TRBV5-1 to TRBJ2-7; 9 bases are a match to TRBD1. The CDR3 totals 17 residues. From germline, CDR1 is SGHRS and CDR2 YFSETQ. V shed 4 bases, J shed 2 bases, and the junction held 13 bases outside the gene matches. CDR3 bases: TGCGCCAGCAGCATCAGCTCGCGGGACAGGGCCGCCTACGAGCAGTACTTC. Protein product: CASSISSRDRAAYEQYF.

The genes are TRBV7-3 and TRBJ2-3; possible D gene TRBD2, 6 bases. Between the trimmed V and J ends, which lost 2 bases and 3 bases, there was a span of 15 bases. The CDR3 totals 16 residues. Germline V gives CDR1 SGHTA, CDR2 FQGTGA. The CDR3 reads CASSLPPGVGTDTQYF. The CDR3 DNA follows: TGTGCCAGCAGCTTACCGCCGGGGGTAGGTACAGATACGCAGTATTTT.

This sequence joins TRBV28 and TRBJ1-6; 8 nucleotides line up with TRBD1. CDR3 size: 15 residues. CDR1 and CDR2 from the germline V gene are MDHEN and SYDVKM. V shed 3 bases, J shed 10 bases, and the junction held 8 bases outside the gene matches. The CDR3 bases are TGTGCCAGCAGTTTGGCGACAGGGGACTCATCACCCCTCCACTTT. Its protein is CASSLATGDSSPLHF.

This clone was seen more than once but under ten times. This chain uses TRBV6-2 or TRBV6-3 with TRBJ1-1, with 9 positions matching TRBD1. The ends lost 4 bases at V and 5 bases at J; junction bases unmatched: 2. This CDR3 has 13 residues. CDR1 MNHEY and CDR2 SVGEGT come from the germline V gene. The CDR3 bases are TGTGCCAGCAGTTGGACAGGGGCGACTGAAGCTTTCTTT. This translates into CASSWTGATEAFF.

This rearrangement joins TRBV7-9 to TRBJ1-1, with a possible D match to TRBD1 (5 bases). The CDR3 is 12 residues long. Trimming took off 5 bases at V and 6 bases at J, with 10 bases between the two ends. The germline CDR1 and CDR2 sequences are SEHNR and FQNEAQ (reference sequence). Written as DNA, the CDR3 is TGTGCCAGCAGCATGTCGGGGGCTGAAGCTTTCTTT. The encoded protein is CASSMSGAEAFF.

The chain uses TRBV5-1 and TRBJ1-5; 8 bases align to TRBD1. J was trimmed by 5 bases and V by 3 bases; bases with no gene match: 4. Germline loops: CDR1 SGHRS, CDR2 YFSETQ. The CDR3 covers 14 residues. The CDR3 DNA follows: TGCGCCAGCAGCTCCGGACAGGGAGATCAGCCCCAGCATTTT. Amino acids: CASSSGQGDQPQHF. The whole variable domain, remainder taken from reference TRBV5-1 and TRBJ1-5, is KAGVTQTPRYLIKTRGQQVTLSCSPISGHRSVSWYQQTPGQGLQFLFEYFSETQRNKGNFPGRFSGRQFSNSRSEMNVSTLELGDSALYLCASSSGQGDQPQHFGDGTRLSIL.

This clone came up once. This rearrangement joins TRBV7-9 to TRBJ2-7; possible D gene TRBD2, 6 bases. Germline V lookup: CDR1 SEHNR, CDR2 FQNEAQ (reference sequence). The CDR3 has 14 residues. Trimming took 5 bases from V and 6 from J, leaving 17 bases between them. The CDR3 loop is CASSVTGTLFEQYF. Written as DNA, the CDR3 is TGTGCCAGCAGCGTAACCGGGACTCTCTTCGAGCAGTACTTC.

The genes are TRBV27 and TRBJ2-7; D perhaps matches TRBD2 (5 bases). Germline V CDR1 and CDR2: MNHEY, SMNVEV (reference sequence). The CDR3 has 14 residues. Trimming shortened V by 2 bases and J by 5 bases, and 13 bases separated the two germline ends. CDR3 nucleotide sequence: TGTGCCAGCAGTTTACGAGGGAGTGAGAACGAGCAGTACTTC. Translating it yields CASSLRGSENEQYF.

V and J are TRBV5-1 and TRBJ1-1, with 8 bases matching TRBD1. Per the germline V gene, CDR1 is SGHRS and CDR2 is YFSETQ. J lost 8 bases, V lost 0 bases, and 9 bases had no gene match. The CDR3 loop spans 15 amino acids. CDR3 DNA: TGCGCCAGCAGCTTGGATGCAGGGGGCGCATCCGAAGCTTTCTTT. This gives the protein CASSLDAGGASEAFF. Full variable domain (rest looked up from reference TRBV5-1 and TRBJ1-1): KAGVTQTPRYLIKTRGQQVTLSCSPISGHRSVSWYQQTPGQGLQFLFEYFSETQRNKGNFPGRFSGRQFSNSRSEMNVSTLELGDSALYLCASSLDAGGASEAFFGQGTRLTVV.

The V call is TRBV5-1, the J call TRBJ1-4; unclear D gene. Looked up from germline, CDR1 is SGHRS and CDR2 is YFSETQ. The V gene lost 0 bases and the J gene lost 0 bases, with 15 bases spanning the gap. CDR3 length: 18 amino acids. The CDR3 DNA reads TGCGCCAGCAGCTTGGAGCCCCTCCCGCCGACAACTAATGAAAAACTGTTTTTT. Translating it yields CASSLEPLPPTTNEKLFF.

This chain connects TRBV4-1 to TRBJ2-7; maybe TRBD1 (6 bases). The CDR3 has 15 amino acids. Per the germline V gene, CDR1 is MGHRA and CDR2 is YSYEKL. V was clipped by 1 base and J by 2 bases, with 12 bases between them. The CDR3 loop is CASSQGWDTTYEQYF. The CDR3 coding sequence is TGCGCCAGCAGCCAAGGGTGGGACACGACCTACGAGCAGTACTTC.

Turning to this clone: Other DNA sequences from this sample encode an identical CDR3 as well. CDR3 DNA: TGTGCCAGCTCTCCCGGGACTGCTGGAAACACCATATATTTT. Amino acid sequence: CASSPGTAGNTIYF. The genes are TRBV18 and TRBJ1-3; tentative D call: TRBD1 (5 bases). Germline V gives CDR1 KGHSH, CDR2 LQKENI. CDR3 length equals 14 residues. V was cut by 6 bases and J by 2 bases, with 11 bases left in between.

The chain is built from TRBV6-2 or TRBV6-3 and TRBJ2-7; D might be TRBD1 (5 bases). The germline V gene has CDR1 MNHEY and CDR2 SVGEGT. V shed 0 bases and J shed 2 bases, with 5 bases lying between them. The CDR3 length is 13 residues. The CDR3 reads CASSYSDTYEQYF. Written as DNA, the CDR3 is TGTGCCAGCAGTTACTCGGACACCTACGAGCAGTACTTC.

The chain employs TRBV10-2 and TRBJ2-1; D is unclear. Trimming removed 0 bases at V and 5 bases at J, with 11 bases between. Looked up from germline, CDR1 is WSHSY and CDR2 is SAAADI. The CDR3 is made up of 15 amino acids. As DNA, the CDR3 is TGCGCCAGCAGTGAGTCGTCTCCCCCCCACAATGAGCAGTTCTTC. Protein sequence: CASSESSPPHNEQFF.

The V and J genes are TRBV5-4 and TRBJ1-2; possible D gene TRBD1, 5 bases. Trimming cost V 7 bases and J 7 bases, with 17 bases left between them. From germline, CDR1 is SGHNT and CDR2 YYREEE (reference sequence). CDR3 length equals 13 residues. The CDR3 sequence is CASQSLVRGGYTF. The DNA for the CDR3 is TGTGCCAGCCAAAGCTTGGTTAGGGGTGGCTACACCTTC.

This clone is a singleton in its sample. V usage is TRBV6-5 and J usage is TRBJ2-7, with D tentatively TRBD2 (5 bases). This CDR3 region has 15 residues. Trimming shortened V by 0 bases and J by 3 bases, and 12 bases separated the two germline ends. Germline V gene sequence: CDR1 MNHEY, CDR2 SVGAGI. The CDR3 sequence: CASSYSRVGSYEQYF. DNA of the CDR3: TGTGCCAGCAGTTACTCGAGGGTTGGCAGCTACGAGCAGTACTTC.

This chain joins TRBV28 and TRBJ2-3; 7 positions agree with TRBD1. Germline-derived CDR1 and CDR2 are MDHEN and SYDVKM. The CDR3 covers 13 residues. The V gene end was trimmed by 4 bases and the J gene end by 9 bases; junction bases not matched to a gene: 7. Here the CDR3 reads CASSYSQGHTQYF. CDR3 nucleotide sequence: TGTGCCAGCAGTTACTCACAGGGGCACACGCAGTATTTT.

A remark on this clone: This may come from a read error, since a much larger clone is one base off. CDR3 in amino acids: CASSSGTVNTEAFF. CDR3 bases: TGTGCCAGCAGCTCCGGGACAGTGAACACTGAAGCTTTCTTT. The gene calls are TRBV7-6 and TRBJ1-1; 7 nucleotides agree with TRBD1. The germline V gene has CDR1 SGHVS and CDR2 FNYEAQ. This CDR3 comprises 14 residues. V lost 4 bases and J lost 0; bases outside the gene matches: 2. Supplemented by reference TRBV7-6 and TRBJ1-1, the full variable domain reads GAGVSQSPRYKVTKRGQDVALRCDPISGHVSLYWYRQALGQGPEFLTYFNYEAQQDKSGLPNDRFSAERPEGSISTLTIQRTEQRDSAMYRCASSSGTVNTEAFFGQGTRLTVV.

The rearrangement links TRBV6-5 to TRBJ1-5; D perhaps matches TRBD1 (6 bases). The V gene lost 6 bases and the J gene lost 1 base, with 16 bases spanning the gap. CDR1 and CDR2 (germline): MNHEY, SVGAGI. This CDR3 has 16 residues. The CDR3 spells CASSYGAGESNQPQHF. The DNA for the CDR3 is TGTGCCAGCAGCTACGGGGCAGGGGAAAGCAATCAGCCCCAGCATTTT.